The 27 T cell receptor beta chains reported below all come from one sample, sequenced in a study of blood T cell repertoires in COVID-19. Sequencing used immunoSEQ multiplex PCR; TCRdb keeps in-frame clones, though not all of them. The sample includes 200,000 to 300,000 clones, around 86% of them seen just once. Sequencing input: peripheral blood. The receptors shown here come from a man of 80 years or more with acute or convalescent COVID-19.

This chain connects TRBV24-1 to TRBJ2-1; D is perhaps TRBD1 (5 bases). The CDR3 loop spans 14 amino acids. Germline CDR1 is KGHDR and CDR2 is SFDVKD. The germline V and J ends were trimmed by 7 bases and 4 bases, with 13 bases remaining between them. CDR3 coding DNA: TGTGCCACCAGGTCCGCTTCAGGGTACAATGAGCAGTTCTTC. Its translation is CATRSASGYNEQFF.

The V call is TRBV6-5, the J call TRBJ2-2; maybe TRBD1 (5 bases). Germline CDR1 reads MNHEY; CDR2 reads SVGAGI. V lost 7 bases and J 4 bases, leaving 13 bases between the germline ends. There are 14 residues in the CDR3. In DNA form, the CDR3 reads TGTGCCAGCACCGCGCAGGGTTTCACCGGGGAGCTGTTTTTT. Its translation: CASTAQGFTGELFF.

This clone was detected only a few times. The chain has TRBV6-4 and TRBJ1-5, with 8 nucleotides matching TRBD1. The CDR3 is 21 residues long. Unmatched junction bases numbered 17, after V lost 0 bases and J lost 1 base. Looked up from germline, CDR1 is MRHNA and CDR2 is SNTAGT. The CDR3 here is CASSDSKYPDRERGSNQPQHF. The CDR3 DNA follows: TGTGCCAGCAGTGACTCGAAATATCCGGACAGGGAAAGGGGGAGCAATCAGCCCCAGCATTTT.

The sample holds many counts of this clone. The genes are TRBV7-8 and TRBJ1-5, with D perhaps matching TRBD1 (5 bases). V gave up 6 bases and J gave up 1 base, with 31 bases separating them. CDR1 is SGHVS and CDR2 is FQNEAQ in the germline V gene. This CDR3 is 21 amino acids long. CDR3 in amino acids: CASSPETPWQGDFWSNQPQHF. The DNA of the CDR3 is TGTGCCAGCAGTCCCGAAACACCGTGGCAGGGTGATTTCTGGAGCAATCAGCCCCAGCATTTT.

The chain couples TRBV7-2 to TRBJ1-2, with 7 bases that match TRBD1. This CDR3 contains 14 residues. The V gene end was trimmed by 4 bases and the J gene end by 2 bases; junction bases not matched to a gene: 4. The germline V gene has CDR1 SGHTA and CDR2 FQGNSA. CDR3 amino acids: CASSSQTGNYGYTF. In DNA, the CDR3 is TGTGCCAGCAGCTCGCAGACAGGGAACTATGGCTACACCTTC.

The chain couples TRBV27 to TRBJ1-2, with 7 positions matching TRBD1. CDR1 MNHEY and CDR2 SMNVEV come from the germline V gene (reference sequence). CDR3 length: 17 residues. Trimming took 5 bases from V and 1 from J; bases not matched to a gene: 13. CDR3 sequence: CASSARDSWNYNYGYTF. The CDR3 DNA reads as TGTGCCAGCAGTGCGCGGGACAGCTGGAACTATAACTATGGCTACACCTTC.

The V call is TRBV28, the J call TRBJ1-2, with D perhaps matching TRBD1 (5 bases). V was trimmed by 7 bases and J by 4 bases, leaving 25 bases between them. CDR1 MDHEN and CDR2 SYDVKM come from the germline V gene. This CDR3 contains 17 residues. CDR3 sequence reads: CASMGPGGEGFGYGYTF. CDR3 DNA sequence: TGTGCCAGCATGGGCCCGGGGGGGGAGGGATTCGGCTATGGCTACACCTTC.

This chain uses TRBV5-1 with TRBJ2-4; possibly TRBD2 for D (6 bases). From germline, CDR1 is SGHRS and CDR2 YFSETQ. V lost 0 bases to trimming and J lost 1 base, with 20 bases between them. CDR3 length equals 19 residues. CDR3 DNA: TGCGCCAGCAGCTTGGTTGGGGTTCCCGGCGGGGTGGCCAAAAACATTCAGTACTTC. Its protein product is CASSLVGVPGGVAKNIQYF.

Many counts were recorded for this clone. The V gene is TRBV4-2, the J gene TRBJ2-1; 8 positions match TRBD2. The germline gives CDR1 LGHNA, CDR2 YNFKEQ. The CDR3 runs to 18 residues. V gave up 1 base and J gave up 1 base; unmatched junction bases: 9. CDR3 coding DNA: TGTGCCAGCAGCCAAGCCCGCACTAGCGGCCCTTCCTACAATGAGCAGTTCTTC. Residues: CASSQARTSGPSYNEQFF.

The chain combines TRBV6-5 with TRBJ1-2; possibly TRBD1 for D (6 bases). This CDR3 contains 13 residues. Germline V lookup: CDR1 MNHEY, CDR2 SVGAGI. With 10 bases removed from V and 0 bases from J, the gap between germline ends came to 12 bases. As DNA, the CDR3 is TGTGCCACCCGGGACACAACTAACTATGGCTACACCTTC. Amino acid sequence: CATRDTTNYGYTF.

This chain uses TRBV7-8 with TRBJ1-5; D is unclear. V was cut by 0 bases and J by 4 bases, with 13 bases left in between. Germline CDR1 and CDR2: SGHVS and FQNEAQ. The CDR3 has 16 amino acids. The CDR3 DNA is TGTGCCAGCAGCTTAGCCGCGGGGAGGGTAAATCAGCCCCAGCATTTT. The encoded protein is CASSLAAGRVNQPQHF.

The gene calls are TRBV27 and TRBJ1-1; 7 bases are a match to TRBD1. Germline V gives CDR1 MNHEY, CDR2 SMNVEV (reference sequence). Trimming at V came to 2 bases and at J to 4 bases, leaving 7 bases not matched to a gene. The CDR3 runs 15 residues. The CDR3 nucleotides are TGTGCCAGCAGTTTAGAGGGGGCAGGCGGCACTGAAGCTTTCTTT. This gives the protein CASSLEGAGGTEAFF.

V is TRBV7-8 and J is TRBJ2-2, with TRBD2 matching 9 bases. CDR3 length: 16 residues. From germline, CDR1 is SGHVS and CDR2 FQNEAQ. The V and J ends lost 5 bases and 2 bases, in that order; junction bases with no gene match: 6. The CDR3 reads CASSARLADNTGELFF. CDR3 in DNA: TGTGCCAGCAGCGCCCGACTAGCGGACAACACCGGGGAGCTGTTTTTT.

This clone was recorded once. V usage is TRBV5-5 and J usage is TRBJ1-6; 9 nucleotides agree with TRBD1. The germline gives CDR1 SGHKS, CDR2 YYEKEE (reference sequence). The CDR3 runs to 18 residues. The V segment lost 0 bases and the J segment 7 bases; nucleotides outside the gene matches: 11. The CDR3 DNA sequence: TGTGCCAGCAGCTTGGGACAGGGGGGAATTGGGGCAAATTCACCCCTCCACTTT. Protein: CASSLGQGGIGANSPLHF.

V usage is TRBV6-4 and J usage is TRBJ1-4, with D possibly TRBD1 on 5 matching bases. V was trimmed by 6 bases and J by 8 bases, leaving 22 bases between them. Germline V gives CDR1 MRHNA, CDR2 SNTAGT. This CDR3 contains 16 residues. The CDR3: CASRGTPREVYEKLFF. The CDR3 coding sequence is TGTGCCAGCAGGGGGACCCCCAGGGAGGTTTACGAAAAACTGTTTTTT.

V is TRBV28 and J is TRBJ1-6, with a possible D match to TRBD1 (6 bases). Trimming pared 7 bases from V and 6 bases from J, leaving 19 bases between. Per germline, CDR1 MDHEN and CDR2 SYDVKM. The CDR3 has 16 amino acids. The CDR3 is CASMELRGILNSPLHF. Written as DNA, the CDR3 is TGTGCCAGCATGGAGCTCAGGGGAATACTTAATTCACCCCTCCACTTT.

The chain links TRBV27 to TRBJ1-2; 10 positions agree with TRBD1. The CDR3 is made up of 13 amino acids. Germline V gives CDR1 MNHEY, CDR2 SMNVEV (reference sequence). Trimming cost V 3 bases and J 6 bases; bases outside gene matches: 1. CDR3 region: CASSFGTGDGYTF. The CDR3 region has the DNA TGTGCCAGCAGTTTCGGGACAGGGGATGGCTACACCTTC.

This chain uses TRBV27 with TRBJ1-2, with D possibly being TRBD1 (5 bases). The CDR3 has 14 amino acids. V lost 3 bases and J 0 bases, leaving 8 bases between the germline ends. Germline-derived CDR1 and CDR2 are MNHEY and SMNVEV (reference sequence). The CDR3 nucleotides read TGTGCCAGCAGTTTCGACAGTACTAACTATGGCTACACCTTC. The encoded protein is CASSFDSTNYGYTF.

As DNA, the CDR3 is TGTGCCAGTAGTATCGCCGGGACAAACAATGAAAAACTGTTTTTT. Its protein is CASSIAGTNNEKLFF. J is TRBJ1-4 and V is TRBV19; D perhaps matches TRBD1 (6 bases). The CDR3 is 15 residues long. Germline CDR1 is LNHDA and CDR2 is SQIVND (reference sequence). The V gene lost 3 bases and the J gene lost 5 bases, with 13 bases spanning the gap.

The chain uses TRBV6-5 and TRBJ2-7; 9 nucleotides agree with TRBD1. Germline V CDR1 and CDR2: MNHEY, SVGAGI. J gave up 2 bases and V 5 bases, and 4 bases lay outside the gene matches. This CDR3 has 14 amino acids. This CDR3 is CASSIRDRAYEQYF. CDR3 nucleotide sequence: TGTGCCAGCAGTATCCGGGACAGGGCCTACGAGCAGTACTTC.

The chain combines TRBV4-1 with TRBJ1-5, with D hard to call. V lost 4 bases to trimming and J lost 1 base, with 8 bases between them. The germline V gene has CDR1 MGHRA and CDR2 YSYEKL. This CDR3 has 14 amino acids. In DNA form, the CDR3 reads TGCGCCAGCAGCCTGAGGGAAAGCAATCAGCCCCAGCATTTT. Protein: CASSLRESNQPQHF.

This chain connects TRBV7-3 to TRBJ2-3; 10 bases match TRBD2. The V and J ends lost 5 bases and 8 bases, in that order; junction bases with no gene match: 7. CDR3 length: 14 residues. Germline CDR1 is SGHTA and CDR2 is FQGTGA. The CDR3 DNA sequence: TGTGCCAGCAGCATAGCGGGAGGTCCTGGTACGCAGTATTTT. It yields the protein CASSIAGGPGTQYF.

This chain joins TRBV11-2 and TRBJ2-2; D unclear. This CDR3 is built from 13 residues. Germline V CDR1 and CDR2: SGHAT, FQNNGV. The V and J ends lost 3 bases and 8 bases respectively, with 10 bases between them. In nucleotides, the CDR3 is TGTGCCAGCAGCTTCTTAATCGGTGGGGAGCTGTTTTTT. Protein: CASSFLIGGELFF.

This rearrangement joins TRBV29-1 to TRBJ2-5; 7 nucleotides align to TRBD1. The V segment lost 1 base and the J segment 5 bases; nucleotides outside the gene matches: 4. The CDR3 covers 13 residues. From germline, CDR1 is SQVTM and CDR2 ANQGSEA. The CDR3 DNA is TGCAGCGTTGAAGGGCAGGGGGACGAGACCCAGTACTTC. Its protein is CSVEGQGDETQYF.

The chain joins TRBV18 to TRBJ1-5, with a tentative D call TRBD1 (6 bases). This CDR3 is built from 14 residues. Germline CDR1 KGHSH, CDR2 LQKENI. The V gene lost 5 bases and the J gene lost 1 base, with 9 bases spanning the gap. DNA of the CDR3: TGTGCCAGCTCATCTACAGGGAGCAATCAGCCCCAGCATTTT. Its translation is CASSSTGSNQPQHF. Combining the CDR3 with reference TRBV18 and TRBJ1-5 gives the whole variable domain NAGVMQNPRHLVRRRGQEARLRCSPMKGHSHVYWYRQLPEEGLKFMVYLQKENIIDESGMPKERFSAEFPKEGPSILRIQQVVRGDSAAYFCASSSTGSNQPQHFGDGTRLSIL.

The chain has TRBV5-1 and TRBJ1-4; no definite D call. There are 14 residues in the CDR3. Germline lookup yields CDR1 SGHRS and CDR2 YFSETQ. V was clipped by 0 bases and J by 8 bases, with 11 bases between them. The CDR3 coding sequence is TGCGCCAGCAGCTTGGGTTCTAGGGAGGAAAAACTGTTTTTT. Protein: CASSLGSREEKLFF.

This chain joins TRBV7-9 and TRBJ1-5; D is unclear. V shed 4 bases and J shed 4 bases, with 5 bases lying between them. The CDR3 is made up of 12 amino acids. Per germline, CDR1 SEHNR and CDR2 FQNEAQ (reference sequence). The CDR3 sequence is CASSSQNQPQHF. CDR3 nucleotide sequence: TGTGCCAGCAGCTCTCAGAATCAGCCCCAGCATTTT. The entire variable domain, with the rest obtained from reference TRBV7-9 and TRBJ1-5, is as follows: DTGVSQNPRHKITKRGQNVTFRCDPISEHNRLYWYRQTLGQGPEFLTYFQNEAQLEKSRLLSDRFSAERPKGSFSTLEIQRTEQGDSAMYLCASSSQNQPQHFGDGTRLSIL.